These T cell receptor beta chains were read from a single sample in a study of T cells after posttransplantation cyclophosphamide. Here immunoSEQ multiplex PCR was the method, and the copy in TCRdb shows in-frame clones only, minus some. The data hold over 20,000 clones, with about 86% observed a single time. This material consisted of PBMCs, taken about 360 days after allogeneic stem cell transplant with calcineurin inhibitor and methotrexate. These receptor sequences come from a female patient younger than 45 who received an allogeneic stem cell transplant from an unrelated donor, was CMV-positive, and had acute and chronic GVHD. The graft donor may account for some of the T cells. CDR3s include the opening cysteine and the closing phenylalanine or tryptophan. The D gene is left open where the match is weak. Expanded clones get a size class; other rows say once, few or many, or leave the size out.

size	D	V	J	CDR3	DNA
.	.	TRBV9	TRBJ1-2	CASSATELYGYTF	TGTGCCAGCAGCGCGACAGAACTGTATGGCTACACCTTC
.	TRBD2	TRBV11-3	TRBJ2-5	CASSLVVGLASWETQYF	TGTGCCAGCAGCTTAGTTGTCGGACTAGCGAGTTGGGAGACCCAGTACTTC
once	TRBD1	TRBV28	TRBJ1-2	CASSLRGGQDGYTF	TGTGCCAGCAGTTTAAGAGGGGGCCAGGATGGCTACACCTTC
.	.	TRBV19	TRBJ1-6	CASSINRDGSPLHF	TGTGCCAGTAGTATCAACAGGGATGGCTCACCCCTCCACTTT
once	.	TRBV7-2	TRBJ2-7	CASSLGFPRYEQYF	TGTGCCAGCAGCTTAGGGTTCCCGAGGTACGAGCAGTACTTC
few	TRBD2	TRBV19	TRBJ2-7	CASRDLADVTYEQYF	TGTGCCAGTAGAGACCTAGCGGATGTTACCTACGAGCAGTACTTC
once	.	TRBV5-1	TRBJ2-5	CASSLSPGKGAETQYF	TGCGCCAGCAGCTTGTCCCCCGGGAAGGGAGCGGAGACCCAGTACTTC
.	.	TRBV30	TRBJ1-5	CAWRRGNQPQHF	TGTGCCTGGCGACGGGGGAATCAGCCCCAGCATTTT
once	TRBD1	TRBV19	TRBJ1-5	CASSPRQGHLSNQPQHF	TGTGCCAGTAGTCCGAGACAGGGGCATCTTAGCAATCAGCCCCAGCATTTT
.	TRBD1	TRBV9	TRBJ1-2	CASSLQGGYGYTF	TGTGCCAGCAGCCTCCAGGGGGGCTATGGCTACACCTTC
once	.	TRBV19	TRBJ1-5	CASSPDRGGLRQPQHF	TGTGCCAGTAGTCCCGACCGGGGGGGTTTAAGGCAGCCCCAGCATTTT
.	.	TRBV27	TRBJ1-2	CASSFAWGRDYGYTF	TGTGCCAGCAGTTTCGCTTGGGGGAGGGACTATGGCTACACCTTC
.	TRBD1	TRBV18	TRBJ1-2	CASSAGGNYGYTF	TGTGCCAGCTCGGCAGGGGGTAACTATGGCTACACCTTC
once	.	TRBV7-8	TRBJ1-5	CASSYAGREPQHF	TGTGCCAGCAGCTACGCCGGCCGGGAGCCCCAGCATTTT
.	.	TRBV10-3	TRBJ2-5	CAISVGASETQYF	TGTGCCATCAGTGTGGGGGCCTCAGAGACCCAGTACTTC
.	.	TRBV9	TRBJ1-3	CASSVVGQSPSGNTIYF	TGTGCCAGCAGCGTAGTGGGGCAGAGTCCCTCTGGAAACACCATATATTTT
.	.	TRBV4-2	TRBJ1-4	CASRLEGEGEKLFF	TGTGCCAGCAGACTCGAGGGTGAGGGTGAAAAACTGTTTTTT
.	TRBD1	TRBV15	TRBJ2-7	CATSQPGQGKTWEQYF	TGTGCCACCAGTCAACCGGGACAGGGGAAGACTTGGGAGCAGTACTTC
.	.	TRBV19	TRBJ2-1	CASIVEINEQFF	TGTGCCAGTATTGTGGAGATCAATGAGCAGTTCTTC
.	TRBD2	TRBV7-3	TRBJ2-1	CASSPGLGDYLEQFF	TGTGCCAGCAGCCCAGGACTTGGGGACTATCTCGAGCAGTTCTTC
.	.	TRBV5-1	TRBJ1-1	CASSLPPEAFF	TGCGCCAGCAGCTTGCCTCCTGAAGCTTTCTTT
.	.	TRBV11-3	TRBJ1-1	CASSFSSGEAFF	TGTGCCAGCAGCTTCTCTAGTGGGGAAGCTTTCTTT
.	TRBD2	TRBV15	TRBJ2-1	CATSRSAPSGRAPYNEQFF	TGTGCCACCAGCAGATCCGCGCCTAGCGGGAGGGCCCCCTACAATGAGCAGTTCTTC
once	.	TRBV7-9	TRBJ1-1	CASSSKTRDTEAFF	TGTGCCAGCAGCTCAAAGACTAGGGACACTGAAGCTTTCTTT
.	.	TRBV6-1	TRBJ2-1	CASSGLKDEQFF	TGTGCCAGCAGCGGACTTAAAGATGAGCAGTTCTTC
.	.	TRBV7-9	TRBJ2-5	CASSPPGSLETQYF	TGTGCCAGCAGCCCCCCGGGTAGTTTGGAGACCCAGTACTTC
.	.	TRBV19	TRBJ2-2	CASSIGGGVTGELFF	TGTGCCAGTAGTATAGGCGGCGGGGTCACCGGGGAGCTGTTTTTT
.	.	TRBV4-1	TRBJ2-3	CASSQDWAGGGGSDTQYF	TGCGCCAGCAGCCAAGATTGGGCTGGGGGGGGCGGGTCAGATACGCAGTATTTT
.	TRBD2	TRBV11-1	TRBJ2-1	CASSLTSGAYNEQFF	TGTGCCAGCAGCTTGACTAGCGGGGCCTACAATGAGCAGTTCTTC
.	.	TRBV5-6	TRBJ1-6	CASSWTDYNSPLHF	TGTGCCAGCAGCTGGACAGATTATAATTCACCCCTCCACTTT
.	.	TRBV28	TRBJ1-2	CASSFPLHYGYTF	TGTGCCAGCAGTTTCCCACTTCACTATGGCTACACCTTC
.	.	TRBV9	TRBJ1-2	CASSVTGTEGYTF	TGTGCCAGCAGCGTTACAGGGACGGAAGGCTACACCTTC
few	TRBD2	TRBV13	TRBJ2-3	CASSSSGSDTQYF	TGTGCCAGCAGCTCTAGCGGGTCAGATACGCAGTATTTT
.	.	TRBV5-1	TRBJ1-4	CASSPGQLEKLFF	TGCGCCAGCAGCCCCGGACAGCTGGAAAAACTGTTTTTT
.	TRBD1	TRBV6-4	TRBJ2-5	CASSAGGWTGSGETQYF	TGTGCCAGCAGTGCAGGGGGTTGGACAGGGAGTGGGGAGACCCAGTACTTC
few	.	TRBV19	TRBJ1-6	CASTPKENRPGSPLHF	TGTGCCAGTACCCCGAAGGAGAACAGGCCAGGTTCACCCCTCCACTTT
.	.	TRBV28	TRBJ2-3	CASSLSPSRWASRTVPTDTQYF	TGTGCCAGCAGTTTATCACCTTCCCGGTGGGCTAGCAGGACCGTCCCCACAGATACGCAGTATTTT
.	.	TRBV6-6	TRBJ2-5	CASIPAQGRWETQYF	TGTGCCAGCATCCCAGCGCAGGGCCGCTGGGAGACCCAGTACTTC